This is a list of T cell receptor beta chains from one sample in a study of beta chain features in type 1 diabetes. TCRdb's table, derived via immunoSEQ multiplex PCR, lists solely in-frame clones and lacks some. The sample yields 35,000 to 45,000 clones, about 66% seen once. Source material: Tregs from blood. All receptors come from a man aged 25-45 years with type 1 diabetes. Some clones in this sample may be carry-over from other donors' samples. Both conserved end residues are part of each CDR3.

length: 14; V: TRBV11-2; CDR3: CASSQDRTNYGYTF
length: 14; V: TRBV27; CDR3: CASSFGYSYNEQFF
length: 16; V: TRBV4-2; CDR3: CASSQQTGSGANVLTF
length: 15; V: TRBV27; CDR3: CASRLGRGGYNEQFF
length: 13; V: TRBV5-1; CDR3: CASSIRTGSRLFF
length: 15; V: TRBV7-9; CDR3: CASSLGTGASYGYTF
length: 14; V: TRBV4-3; CDR3: CASSQDMGDRDAFF
length: 13; V: TRBV28; CDR3: CASITRGTDTQYF
length: 14; V: TRBV18; CDR3: CASSPGLFIYEQYF
length: 14; V: TRBV7-2; CDR3: CASSIGTGSYEQYF
length: 14; V: TRBV7-9; CDR3: CATLPGQVADTQYF
length: 14; V: TRBV2; CDR3: CASSEDQEVGTQYF
length: 11; V: TRBV19; CDR3: CASRSGETQYF
length: 16; V: TRBV7-9; CDR3: CASSSPGTRSYNEQFF
length: 15; V: TRBV19; CDR3: CASSRPASGVETQYF
length: 14; V: TRBV5-5; CDR3: CASSPGTGKYEQYF
length: 14; V: TRBV7-2; CDR3: CASSLERSLYGYTF
length: 15; V: TRBV4-1; CDR3: CASSPSGGWGETQYF
length: 14; V: TRBV5-1; CDR3: CASSLGEPHSGYTF
length: 14; V: TRBV5-5; CDR3: CASSLGQVTGELFF
length: 13; V: TRBV18; CDR3: CASSPKTGYGYTF
length: 17; V: TRBV7-8; CDR3: CASSLALRSGDPYEQYF
length: 16; V: TRBV7-2; CDR3: CASSWGPWEGVYGYTF
length: 13; V: TRBV5-6; CDR3: CASSFTGGPEAFF
length: 15; V: TRBV7-2; CDR3: CASSLTQGWVETQYF
length: 13; V: TRBV6-6; CDR3: CASLKGVYNEQFF
length: 14; V: TRBV28; CDR3: CASSLGGRVQKLFF
length: 15; V: TRBV7-8; CDR3: CASSPGTGAYNEQFF
length: 14; V: TRBV5-1; CDR3: CASSLAGAGDTQYF
length: 15; V: TRBV27; CDR3: CASSPSGQIPYEQYF